What follows is one T cell receptor (beta chain) and its context. Germline V gives CDR1 LNHDA, CDR2 SQIVND (reference sequence). This CDR3 has 14 amino acids. Deletions cut 3 bases from V and 3 bases from J, with 11 bases between. This entry comes from a study of blood T cell repertoires in COVID-19. Profiling relied on immunoSEQ multiplex PCR, and the TCRdb table lists in-frame clones only, not all of them. The sample consists of fewer than 150,000 clones, roughly four fifths of them appearing once. The sample consisted of peripheral blood. The clonotype originates from a human donor in a cohort sampled during active COVID-19. J is TRBJ1-2 and V is TRBV19; no clear D gene. This chain's CDR3 is CASSISGVDYGYTF. CDR3 nucleotides: TGTGCCAGTAGTATTTCCGGGGTCGACTATGGCTACACCTTC.